This is a list of T cell receptor beta chains from one sample in a study of blood T cell repertoires in COVID-19. Repertoires were generated with immunoSEQ multiplex PCR, while TCRdb's copy carries only in-frame clones and drops some. The sample shows 30,000 to 35,000 clones, 85% of them seen only once. Source material: peripheral blood. The receptors shown here come from a human donor with acute or convalescent COVID-19. The donor label of this sample is uncertain. Both conserved end residues are part of each CDR3. The order of the fields is V gene, J gene, CDR3 length, CDR3 protein.

V: TRBV18; J: TRBJ2-7; length: 14; CDR3: CASSKGREGLEQYF
V: TRBV6-6; J: TRBJ1-5; length: 14; CDR3: CASSYSAPRQPQHF
V: TRBV4-1; J: TRBJ1-1; length: 15; CDR3: CASSQDRWGDTEAFF
V: TRBV4-3; J: TRBJ2-1; length: 14; CDR3: CASSRGTSGNEQFF
V: TRBV19; J: TRBJ1-1; length: 13; CDR3: CASSINRNTEAFF
V: TRBV5-4; J: TRBJ1-2; length: 12; CDR3: CASTPDFYGYTF
V: TRBV10-3; J: TRBJ2-1; length: 14; CDR3: CAISAGGGIDEQFF
V: TRBV5-4; J: TRBJ1-2; length: 14; CDR3: CASSGPGTGSGYTF
V: TRBV5-8; J: TRBJ2-1; length: 16; CDR3: CASSLGTSGSIEEQFF
V: TRBV19; J: TRBJ2-3; length: 15; CDR3: CASSLQRGPGDTQYF
V: TRBV6-6; J: TRBJ1-1; length: 14; CDR3: CASRDRGTDTEAFF
V: TRBV2; J: TRBJ1-2; length: 12; CDR3: CASSGQAYGYTF
V: TRBV27; J: TRBJ2-5; length: 11; CDR3: CASSSQETQYF
V: TRBV7-2; J: TRBJ2-1; length: 14; CDR3: CASTPGQLYNEQFF
V: TRBV4-3; J: TRBJ2-7; length: 16; CDR3: CASSQYSGDGTYEQYF
V: TRBV6-5; J: TRBJ1-1; length: 11; CDR3: CASAVNTEAFF
V: TRBV7-2; J: TRBJ1-1; length: 14; CDR3: CASSRVGAFTEAFF
V: TRBV6-6; J: TRBJ2-3; length: 12; CDR3: CATSPGGDTQYF
V: TRBV6-4; J: TRBJ2-1; length: 14; CDR3: CASSVLLASNEQFF
V: TRBV19; J: TRBJ2-1; length: 15; CDR3: CATDALAGGVNEQFF
V: TRBV2; J: TRBJ1-2; length: 14; CDR3: CASSGQGRTYGYTF
V: TRBV6-2/TRBV6-3; J: TRBJ1-5; length: 18; CDR3: CASSYPGGRFGSNQPQHF
V: TRBV9; J: TRBJ2-3; length: 15; CDR3: CASTPGLAGGSTQYF
V: TRBV6-5; J: TRBJ2-7; length: 15; CDR3: CASSYSIAGAYEQYF
V: TRBV27; J: TRBJ1-2; length: 14; CDR3: CASSPFRENYGYTF
V: TRBV18; J: TRBJ1-2; length: 15; CDR3: CASSPPTGVDYGYTF
V: TRBV5-1; J: TRBJ1-3; length: 15; CDR3: CASSLDSVSGNTIYF